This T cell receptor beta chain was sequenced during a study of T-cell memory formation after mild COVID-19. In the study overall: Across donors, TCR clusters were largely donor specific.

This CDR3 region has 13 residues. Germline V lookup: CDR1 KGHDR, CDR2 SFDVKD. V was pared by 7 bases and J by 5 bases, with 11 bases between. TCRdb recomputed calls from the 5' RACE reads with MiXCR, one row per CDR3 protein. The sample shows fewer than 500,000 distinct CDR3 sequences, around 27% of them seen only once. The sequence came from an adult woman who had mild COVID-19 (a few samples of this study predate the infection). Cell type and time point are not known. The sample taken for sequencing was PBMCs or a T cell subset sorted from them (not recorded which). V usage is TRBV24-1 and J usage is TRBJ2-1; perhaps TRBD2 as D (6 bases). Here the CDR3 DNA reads TGTGCCACCAGGGGTGCGGGAAACAATGAGCAGTTCTTC. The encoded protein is CATRGAGNNEQFF.